What follows are 26 T cell receptor beta chains derived from one specimen sequenced in a study of shared clonotypes between healthy human individuals (dated by TCRdb to 2019 to 2021). The library was made by the immunoSEQ multiplex PCR assay. In its TCRdb copy, this immuneACCESS table keeps in-frame sequences only and misses some clones. Where compared with another copy, unresolved V genes explain less than half of these, and the others have no known cause. The sample profile shows about 560,000 clones; roughly four fifths of them were found once. The top ten constitute 12% of the sample. Sequencing used PBMCs. These receptors were taken from a middle-aged woman in good health. Some clones in this sample may be carry-over from other donors' samples.

The CDR3 nucleotides are TGTGCCAGCAGTTCGACAGGGGCGGACTACGAGCAGTACTTC. This gives the protein CASSSTGADYEQYF. The chain combines TRBV7-9 with TRBJ2-7, with TRBD1 matching over 8 bases. The CDR3 extends over 14 amino acids. V lost 6 bases, J lost 3 bases, and 7 bases stayed unmatched. Per germline, CDR1 SEHNR and CDR2 FQNEAQ (reference sequence).

This rearrangement joins TRBV28 to TRBJ2-5, with TRBD1 as a possible D gene (5 bases). Trimming shortened V by 3 bases and J by 3 bases, and 8 bases separated the two germline ends. CDR1 is MDHEN, CDR2 SYDVKM, per germline. This CDR3 has 13 residues. CDR3 protein: CASSLTVKETQYF. Written as DNA, the CDR3 is TGTGCCAGCAGTTTGACAGTGAAAGAGACCCAGTACTTC.

The chain links TRBV28 to TRBJ2-4; D is ambiguous. V dropped 2 bases and J dropped 0 bases, with 5 bases sitting between them. The CDR3 runs 14 residues. Germline assignment: CDR1 MDHEN and CDR2 SYDVKM. The CDR3 spells CASSLILAKNIQYF. CDR3 DNA: TGTGCCAGCAGTTTAATATTAGCCAAAAACATTCAGTACTTC. The full variable domain, in which reference TRBV28 and TRBJ2-4 provide the parts outside the CDR3, is DVKVTQSSRYLVKRTGEKVFLECVQDMDHENMFWYRQDPGLGLRLIYFSYDVKMKEKGDIPEGYSVSREKKERFSLILESASTNQTSMYLCASSLILAKNIQYFGAGTRLSVL.

The chain carries TRBV7-2 and TRBJ1-1; D unclear. This CDR3 is built from 13 residues. V was trimmed by 3 bases and J by 0 bases, leaving 5 bases between them. Germline V gives CDR1 SGHTA, CDR2 FQGNSA. The CDR3, as DNA: TGTGCCAGCAGCTTCTCCGTGAACACTGAAGCTTTCTTT. Its translation: CASSFSVNTEAFF.

This sequence joins TRBV5-1 and TRBJ2-3; a possible D gene is TRBD1 (5 bases). The length of the CDR3 is 14 residues. With 0 bases removed from V and 5 bases from J, the gap between germline ends came to 10 bases. CDR1 is SGHRS and CDR2 is YFSETQ in the germline V gene. CDR3 coding DNA: TGCGCCAGCAGCTTGGCCAGGGTTGAAGATACGCAGTATTTT. This sequence encodes CASSLARVEDTQYF.

The CDR3 coding sequence is TGTGCCAGCAGCCCCCAGGTGAACACTGAAGCTTTCTTT. Residues: CASSPQVNTEAFF. The rearrangement uses TRBV7-6 and TRBJ1-1, with D hard to call. V lost 5 bases to trimming and J lost 0 bases, with 7 bases between them. Germline-derived CDR1 and CDR2 are SGHVS and FNYEAQ. The CDR3 consists of 13 residues.

This clone was found once. The sample contains more than one DNA sequence encoding this CDR3. CDR3 coding DNA: TGTGCCAGTAGTCCTGGGACTAGCGGGAGAGGAGAGACCCAGTACTTC. Its protein is CASSPGTSGRGETQYF. V is TRBV19 and J is TRBJ2-5, with 14 bases aligning to TRBD2. Per the germline V gene, CDR1 is LNHDA and CDR2 is SQIVND (reference sequence). This CDR3 spans 16 amino acids. The V and J ends lost 5 bases and 4 bases, in that order; junction bases with no gene match: 6.

As concerns this clone: This may arise from a read error, as a much more abundant clone is one base away. This chain uses TRBV28 with TRBJ2-5, with a possible D match to TRBD2 (5 bases). In germline, CDR1 is MDHEN, CDR2 SYDVKM. This CDR3 has 13 amino acids. Trimming left V 3 bases short and J 14 bases short, with 19 bases between. CDR3 sequence: CASSFLVYERHYF. CDR3 coding DNA: TGTGCCAGCAGTTTTCTAGTCTACGAGCGGCATTACTTC.

The chain combines TRBV30 with TRBJ2-7, with 9 bases lining up with TRBD2. Losses at the gene ends were 7 bases for V and 2 bases for J; bases not matched to a gene: 15. The CDR3 is 16 residues long. The germline gives CDR1 GTSNPN, CDR2 SVGIG (reference sequence). The CDR3 protein is CASDTLPGLAPYEQYF. CDR3 in DNA: TGTGCCTCAGACACCCTCCCGGGACTAGCCCCCTACGAGCAGTACTTC.

The V and J genes are TRBV18 and TRBJ2-7; the D gene is possibly TRBD2 (5 bases). V lost 2 bases to trimming and J lost 2 bases, with 10 bases between them. Germline V gene data show CDR1 as KGHSH and CDR2 as LQKENI. The CDR3 consists of 14 residues. CDR3 amino acids: CASSPERGTYEQYF. In DNA form, the CDR3 reads TGTGCCAGCTCACCAGAACGAGGGACCTACGAGCAGTACTTC.

The chain uses TRBV7-9 and TRBJ2-7; 8 bases align to TRBD1. The CDR3 is 17 amino acids. Germline V gives CDR1 SEHNR, CDR2 FQNEAQ (reference sequence). Trimming removed 5 bases from V and 2 bases from J; junction bases left unmatched: 14. CDR3 in amino acids: CASSTALPGDRTYEQYF. CDR3 nucleotide sequence: TGTGCCAGCAGCACAGCCTTGCCCGGGGACAGGACCTACGAGCAGTACTTC.

This clone was observed at least ten times. The junction and the germline gene differ at one end; a read error may be behind it. Other DNA sequences in this specimen translate into the identical CDR3. The chain joins TRBV11-2 to TRBJ2-7; 10 bases fit TRBD2. The CDR3 has 17 amino acids. The germline CDR1 and CDR2 sequences are SGHAT and FQNNGV. The chain's CDR3 is CASSIELAGSGRDEQYF. The DNA for the CDR3 is TGTGCCAGCAGCATAGAACTAGCGGGGAGTGGGAGGGACGAGCAGTACTTC. The whole variable domain, remainder taken from reference TRBV11-2 and TRBJ2-7, is EAGVAQSPRYKIIEKRQSVAFWCNPISGHATLYWYQQILGQGPKLLIQFQNNGVVDDSQLPKDRFSAERLKGVDSTLKIQPAKLEDSAVYLCASSIELAGSGRDEQYFGPGTRLTVT.

In nucleotides, the CDR3 is TGTGCCACGGGACAGGGAACCCATGGCTACACCTTC. Translating gives CATGQGTHGYTF. V is TRBV19 and J is TRBJ1-2; 9 bases are a match to TRBD1. V lost 10 bases, J lost 6 bases, and 6 bases stayed unmatched. The CDR3 loop spans 12 amino acids. Germline CDR1 reads LNHDA; CDR2 reads SQIVND (reference sequence). Full variable domain (rest looked up from reference TRBV19 and TRBJ1-2): DGGITQSPKYLFRKEGQNVTLSCEQNLNHDAMYWYRQDPGQGLRLIYYSQIVNDFQKGDIAEGYSVSREKKESFPLTVTSAQKNPTAFYLCATGQGTHGYTFGSGTRLTVV.

The chain recombines TRBV7-2 with TRBJ1-1; 9 bases fit TRBD1. V was clipped by 5 bases and J by 5 bases; unmatched bases: 9. The CDR3 consists of 15 residues. Germline values: CDR1 SGHTA, CDR2 FQGNSA. For the CDR3, the DNA is TGTGCCAGCAGCATAACCGGGACAGGGACAACTGAAGCTTTCTTT. Its translation is CASSITGTGTTEAFF.

The rearrangement links TRBV27 to TRBJ2-5; tentatively, D is TRBD2 (5 bases). V lost 5 bases and J 1 base, leaving 11 bases between the germline ends. Per the germline V gene, CDR1 is MNHEY and CDR2 is SMNVEV (reference sequence). The CDR3 is made up of 14 amino acids. The chain's CDR3 is CASSPSAVQETQYF. Written as DNA, the CDR3 is TGTGCCAGCAGTCCCTCAGCGGTCCAAGAGACCCAGTACTTC.

This rearrangement joins TRBV5-6 to TRBJ1-2; D perhaps matches TRBD1 (6 bases). CDR1 and CDR2 from the germline V gene are SGHDT and YYEEEE. This CDR3 contains 13 residues. V gave up 1 base and J gave up 6 bases, with 10 bases separating them. CDR3 DNA: TGTGCCAGCAGCTTGAACAGGGCGCATGGCTACACCTTC. Translated: CASSLNRAHGYTF.

The gene calls are TRBV2 and TRBJ2-1, with TRBD2 matching over 15 bases. The CDR3 is 17 amino acids. Germline V CDR1 and CDR2: SNHLY, FYNNEI. V trimming: 4 bases; J trimming: 5 bases; junction bases outside the gene matches: 6. CDR3 DNA sequence: TGTGCCAGCAGTGCCGGGGGGACTAGCGGGAGGAACAATGAGCAGTTCTTC. Translation: CASSAGGTSGRNNEQFF.

V is TRBV7-2 and J is TRBJ2-7; 7 nucleotides align to TRBD2. V shed 2 bases, J shed 6 bases, and the junction held 10 bases outside the gene matches. The CDR3 runs 15 residues. CDR1 is SGHTA and CDR2 is FQGNSA in the germline V gene. For the CDR3, the DNA is TGTGCCAGCAGCTTATCTGCGGGAGAGGGACTCGAGCAGTACTTC. Translating it yields CASSLSAGEGLEQYF.

A few counts support this clone. The gene calls are TRBV5-6 and TRBJ1-2; D call uncertain. V dropped 0 bases and J dropped 1 base, with 10 bases sitting between them. This CDR3 comprises 15 residues. The germline V gene has CDR1 SGHDT and CDR2 YYEEEE. The CDR3 DNA sequence: TGTGCCAGCAGCTTGGGGCGGGGTTTTAACTATGGCTACACCTTC. It specifies CASSLGRGFNYGYTF.

This chain connects TRBV10-3 to TRBJ2-7; D is ambiguous. This CDR3 spans 16 amino acids. Trimming left V 6 bases short and J 5 bases short, with 23 bases between. Germline CDR1 and CDR2: ENHRY and SYGVKD. CDR3 bases: TGTGCCATCAGGGACCCCGGTAGAGGAGACGATGACGAGCAGTACTTC. It encodes CAIRDPGRGDDDEQYF.

This chain joins TRBV6-6 and TRBJ1-2; maybe TRBD1 (6 bases). The CDR3 covers 14 residues. CDR1 and CDR2 from the germline V gene are MNHNY and SVGAGI (reference sequence). The ends were cut back, 7 bases at V and 0 bases at J, with 12 bases in the middle. The CDR3 loop is CASTPTGSNYGYTF. The CDR3 region has the DNA TGTGCCAGCACCCCGACAGGCTCTAACTATGGCTACACCTTC.

There are a few counts of this clone. V usage is TRBV28 and J usage is TRBJ2-5; 7 nucleotides agree with TRBD1. Germline trimming cut 5 bases from V and 7 bases from J; bases unmatched to any gene: 10. Germline V gene data show CDR1 as MDHEN and CDR2 as SYDVKM. This CDR3 region has 14 residues. The chain's CDR3 is CASSLRQGWGTQYF. The CDR3 DNA follows: TGTGCCAGCAGTCTCCGACAGGGTTGGGGGACCCAGTACTTC.

V and J are TRBV5-1 and TRBJ2-1, with D tentatively TRBD2 (5 bases). Trimming pared 4 bases from V and 2 bases from J, leaving 10 bases between. Germline CDR1 SGHRS, CDR2 YFSETQ. The CDR3 loop spans 14 amino acids. This CDR3 reads CASSPGLAYNEQFF. The CDR3 bases are TGCGCCAGCAGCCCTGGACTGGCCTACAATGAGCAGTTCTTC.

The rearrangement links TRBV5-1 to TRBJ2-3; a possible D gene is TRBD2 (6 bases). The length of the CDR3 is 15 residues. Trimming shortened V by 2 bases and J by 1 base, and 11 bases separated the two germline ends. Germline CDR1 is SGHRS and CDR2 is YFSETQ. The CDR3 sequence: CASSLDSGGTDTQYF. The CDR3 nucleotides are TGCGCCAGCAGCTTAGATAGCGGAGGCACAGATACGCAGTATTTT.

This clone was seen a handful of times. This CDR3 reads CASSEVAGTNEKLFF. The CDR3, as DNA: TGTGCCAGCAGTGAGGTAGCAGGGACTAATGAAAAACTGTTTTTT. V usage is TRBV6-1 and J usage is TRBJ1-4; D may be TRBD1 (5 bases). The CDR3 runs 15 residues. Germline CDR1 MNHNS, CDR2 SASEGT. With 3 bases removed from V and 2 bases from J, the gap between germline ends came to 10 bases.

The chain has TRBV29-1 and TRBJ2-5, with D perhaps assigned TRBD1 or TRBD2 (6 bases each). In germline, CDR1 is SQVTM, CDR2 ANQGSEA. With 2 bases removed from V and 5 bases from J, the gap between germline ends came to 15 bases. CDR3 length: 14 residues. The CDR3 sequence is CSVERLGGPETQYF. In nucleotides, the CDR3 is TGCAGCGTTGAAAGGTTGGGGGGCCCTGAGACCCAGTACTTC.